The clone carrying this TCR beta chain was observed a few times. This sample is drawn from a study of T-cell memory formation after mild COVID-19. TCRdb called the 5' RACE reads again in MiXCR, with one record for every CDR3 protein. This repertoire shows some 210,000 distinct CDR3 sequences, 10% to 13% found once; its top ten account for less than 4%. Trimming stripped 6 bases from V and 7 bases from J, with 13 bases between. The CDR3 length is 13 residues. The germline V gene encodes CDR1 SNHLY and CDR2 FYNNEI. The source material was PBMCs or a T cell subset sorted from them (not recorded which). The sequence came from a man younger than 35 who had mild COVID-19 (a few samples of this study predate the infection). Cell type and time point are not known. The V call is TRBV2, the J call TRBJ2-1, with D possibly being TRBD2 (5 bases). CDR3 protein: CASRGTRQNEQFF. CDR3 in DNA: TGTGCCAGCAGGGGTACTAGGCAGAATGAGCAGTTCTTC.